Presented here are 32 T cell receptor beta chains from one specimen sequenced in a study of blood T cell repertoires in COVID-19. Method: immunoSEQ multiplex PCR; TCRdb's copy keeps in-frame clones and lacks some. The data contain about 98,000 clones, around 75% of them seen just once; the ten biggest clones take up around 24%. The sequenced sample was peripheral blood. The source of these receptors is a man aged 65 to 79 with acute or convalescent COVID-19.

This clone occurred many times. The genes are TRBV5-4 and TRBJ2-7, with TRBD1 matching 8 bases. Looked up from germline, CDR1 is SGHNT and CDR2 is YYREEE (reference sequence). The CDR3 has 14 amino acids. Trimming at V came to 0 bases and at J to 3 bases, leaving 2 bases not matched to a gene. CDR3 region: CASSLAGGGYEQYF. The CDR3 DNA reads as TGTGCCAGCAGCTTGGCAGGGGGCGGCTACGAGCAGTACTTC.

The chain has TRBV28 and TRBJ1-2; 8 bases line up with TRBD1. From germline, CDR1 is MDHEN and CDR2 SYDVKM. The CDR3 is 13 residues long. V lost 6 bases, J lost 4 bases, and 4 bases stayed unmatched. CDR3 amino acids: CASRIQGGYGYTF. As DNA, the CDR3 is TGTGCCAGCAGAATACAGGGGGGCTATGGCTACACCTTC.

The V gene is TRBV7-2, the J gene TRBJ2-7; D possibly corresponds to TRBD2 (6 bases). This CDR3 is 14 amino acids long. Trimming removed 2 bases from V and 5 bases from J, with 13 bases in between. CDR1 SGHTA and CDR2 FQGNSA come from the germline V gene. In DNA, the CDR3 is TGTGCCAGCAGCTTAAGGGAGGTAATGAACGAGCAGTACTTC. Protein: CASSLREVMNEQYF.

The V and J genes are TRBV5-1 and TRBJ2-3; 7 positions agree with TRBD1. The length of the CDR3 is 15 residues. The ends lost 0 bases at V and 2 bases at J; junction bases unmatched: 3. CDR1 is SGHRS, CDR2 YFSETQ, per germline. The CDR3 DNA sequence: TGCGCCAGCAGCTTGGGAGACAGGGACACAGATACGCAGTATTTT. Its translation is CASSLGDRDTDTQYF. Filled out from reference TRBV5-1 and TRBJ2-3, the complete variable domain reads KAGVTQTPRYLIKTRGQQVTLSCSPISGHRSVSWYQQTPGQGLQFLFEYFSETQRNKGNFPGRFSGRQFSNSRSEMNVSTLELGDSALYLCASSLGDRDTDTQYFGPGTRLTVL.

The rearrangement joins TRBV6-2 or TRBV6-3 to TRBJ1-5; no reliable D call. Germline assignment: CDR1 MNHEY and CDR2 SVGEGT. V lost 2 bases, J lost 3 bases, and 14 bases lay in between. The CDR3 is 16 amino acids. The CDR3 sequence is CASSYDGPGYNQPQHF. The CDR3 DNA reads TGTGCCAGCAGTTACGACGGCCCGGGATACAATCAGCCCCAGCATTTT.

The chain has TRBV6-2 or TRBV6-3 and TRBJ1-5; D gene ambiguous. The CDR3 length is 17 residues. V lost 0 bases, J lost 7 bases, and 19 bases lay in between. Germline assignment: CDR1 MNHEY and CDR2 SVGEGT. CDR3 residues: CASSYSIGGPLGQPQHF. The CDR3 DNA follows: TGTGCCAGCAGTTACTCGATCGGTGGGCCTCTGGGCCAGCCCCAGCATTTT.

CDR3 DNA sequence: TGTGCCAGCAGTTTCGGGGGGCTCACAGATACGCAGTATTTT. This translates into CASSFGGLTDTQYF. The chain links TRBV27 to TRBJ2-3, with D perhaps matching TRBD2 (7 bases). Germline V gene data show CDR1 as MNHEY and CDR2 as SMNVEV (reference sequence). Trimming took 3 bases from V and 2 from J, leaving 9 bases between them. The CDR3 spans 14 residues.

The rearrangement joins TRBV14 to TRBJ2-5; D is perhaps TRBD2 (6 bases). The CDR3 is 17 amino acids. The V gene lost 1 base and the J gene lost 1 base, with 16 bases spanning the gap. In germline, CDR1 is SGHDN, CDR2 FVKESK. The DNA of the CDR3 is TGTGCCAGCAGCCAAGGGGACGGGGCGGGAAGCCAAGAGACCCAGTACTTC. Protein sequence: CASSQGDGAGSQETQYF.

This clone was detected once. This rearrangement joins TRBV15 to TRBJ1-6; 8 positions agree with TRBD1. The CDR3 contains 16 residues. V dropped 3 bases and J dropped 1; count of bases not matched to a gene: 2. The V gene's germline CDR1 is LNHNV and CDR2 YYDKDF (reference sequence). This CDR3 reads CATSRDRVSYNSPLHF. CDR3 in DNA: TGTGCCACCAGCAGGGACAGGGTGTCCTATAATTCACCCCTCCACTTT.

This chain links TRBV6-6 with TRBJ2-1; D call uncertain. CDR1 is MNHNY, CDR2 SVGAGI, per germline (reference sequence). This CDR3 spans 13 amino acids. Between the trimmed V and J ends, which lost 7 bases and 0 bases, there was a span of 7 bases. In DNA form, the CDR3 reads TGTGCCAGCACCCCTAGCTCCTACAATGAGCAGTTCTTC. It codes for CASTPSSYNEQFF.

The chain uses TRBV7-9 and TRBJ1-2; 9 positions match TRBD1. With 5 bases clipped from V and 8 bases from J, the junction kept 6 bases outside the gene matches. Germline CDR1 and CDR2: SEHNR and FQNEAQ (reference sequence). CDR3 size: 13 residues. For the CDR3, the DNA is TGTGCCAGCAGCCAACAGGGGGCAGACGGCTACACCTTC. This translates into CASSQQGADGYTF.

Notes on this clone: A much larger clone differs by one base, so this may be a read error. The V call is TRBV10-1, the J call TRBJ2-7; weak D call: TRBD1 (6 bases). Germline CDR1 reads WNHNN; CDR2 reads SYGVQD (reference sequence). This CDR3 is 14 amino acids long. Trimming stripped 6 bases from V and 2 bases from J, with 14 bases between. The CDR3 protein is CASSPMTGAYEQYF. The DNA of the CDR3 is TGCGCCAGCAGCCCAATGACAGGAGCCTACGAGCAGTACTTC.

This rearrangement joins TRBV5-6 to TRBJ2-2; TRBD2 agrees at 12 bases. With 3 bases clipped from V and 4 bases from J, the junction kept 4 bases outside the gene matches. CDR1 is SGHDT, CDR2 YYEEEE, per germline. The length of the CDR3 is 16 residues. Here the CDR3 DNA reads TGTGCCAGCAGCTCGGGACTAGCGGGTGCCACCGGGGAGCTGTTTTTT. The encoded protein is CASSSGLAGATGELFF.

The chain carries TRBV24-1 and TRBJ2-1; tentative D call: TRBD1 (5 bases). V was trimmed by 0 bases and J by 5 bases, leaving 13 bases between them. The CDR3 has 16 residues. The germline V gene has CDR1 KGHDR and CDR2 SFDVKD. The CDR3 nucleotides are TGTGCCACCAGTGATTTGGAGTTCGCAGGGAACAATGAGCAGTTCTTC. It encodes CATSDLEFAGNNEQFF.

Here the CDR3 DNA reads TGTGCCAGCAGCTTAACGCCTAGCGGGAGATACGAGCAGTACTTC. It translates to CASSLTPSGRYEQYF. The rearrangement links TRBV7-3 to TRBJ2-7; TRBD2 matches 10 bases. The J segment lost 4 bases and the V segment lost 0 bases, leaving 3 bases of the junction unmatched. CDR1 and CDR2 (germline): SGHTA, FQGTGA. CDR3 size: 15 residues.

J is TRBJ2-2 and V is TRBV28; D remains unclear. With 7 bases removed from V and 6 bases from J, the gap between germline ends came to 12 bases. This CDR3 contains 13 residues. Per the germline V gene, CDR1 is MDHEN and CDR2 is SYDVKM. In nucleotides, the CDR3 is TGTGCCAGCATCGTGCGTGGAGCCGGGGAGCTGTTTTTT. Amino acid sequence: CASIVRGAGELFF.

This clone was picked up one time. The V call is TRBV7-3, the J call TRBJ2-5; 7 positions match TRBD2. The V segment lost 4 bases and the J segment 1 base; nucleotides outside the gene matches: 6. The germline V gene has CDR1 SGHTA and CDR2 FQGTGA. The CDR3 is 15 amino acids. CDR3 region: CASSWGGDPQETQYF. The CDR3 nucleotides read TGTGCCAGCAGCTGGGGGGGGGACCCCCAAGAGACCCAGTACTTC. Drawing the rest from reference TRBV7-3 and TRBJ2-5, the complete variable domain is GAGVSQTPSNKVTEKGKYVELRCDPISGHTALYWYRQSLGQGPEFLIYFQGTGAADDSGLPNDRFFAVRPEGSVSTLKIQRTERGDSAVYLCASSWGGDPQETQYFGPGTRLLVL.

In its sample, this clone was seen once. V and J are TRBV15 and TRBJ2-4; 7 nucleotides agree with TRBD2. The V and J ends lost 1 base and 6 bases, in that order; junction bases with no gene match: 9. The CDR3 is 16 amino acids. From germline, CDR1 is LNHNV and CDR2 YYDKDF (reference sequence). CDR3 DNA: TGTGCCACCAGCAGAGCGGGTAGGGGAGGGCGAAACATTCAGTACTTC. Encoded protein: CATSRAGRGGRNIQYF.

This clone was recorded a few times. The rearrangement joins TRBV27 to TRBJ2-7; perhaps TRBD2 as D (5 bases). Trimming took off 5 bases at V and 5 bases at J, with 13 bases between the two ends. The germline gives CDR1 MNHEY, CDR2 SMNVEV (reference sequence). The CDR3 runs 13 residues. The CDR3 sequence is CASSAPEVHEQYF. CDR3 DNA: TGTGCCAGCAGTGCCCCGGAGGTCCACGAGCAGTACTTC.

The chain employs TRBV6-5 and TRBJ2-5, with D possibly TRBD2 on 6 matching bases. V gave up 6 bases and J gave up 4 bases, with 15 bases separating them. This CDR3 region has 14 residues. From germline, CDR1 is MNHEY and CDR2 SVGAGI. This chain's CDR3 is CASSPLAGGETQYF. As DNA, the CDR3 is TGTGCCAGCAGCCCACTAGCTGGCGGAGAGACCCAGTACTTC.

V gene TRBV24-1 combines with J gene TRBJ2-2; D not certain. Germline-derived CDR1 and CDR2 are KGHDR and SFDVKD. Between the trimmed V and J ends, which lost 1 base and 1 base, there was a span of 3 bases. CDR3 length: 14 residues. This chain's CDR3 is CATSDFWNTGELFF. DNA of the CDR3: TGTGCCACCAGTGATTTCTGGAACACCGGGGAGCTGTTTTTT.

The chain carries TRBV15 and TRBJ2-7; 9 bases agree with TRBD2. This CDR3 is 16 amino acids long. Germline V gene sequence: CDR1 LNHNV, CDR2 YYDKDF (reference sequence). V was clipped by 1 base and J by 0 bases; unmatched bases: 4. In DNA form, the CDR3 reads TGTGCCACCAGCAGAGGATATAGCGGGAGCTCCTACGAGCAGTACTTC. The encoded protein is CATSRGYSGSSYEQYF.

This clone was seen only once. This sequence joins TRBV7-2 and TRBJ2-4, with 12 bases matching TRBD2. V was clipped by 5 bases and J by 0 bases; unmatched bases: 8. The germline gives CDR1 SGHTA, CDR2 FQGNSA. The CDR3 runs to 18 residues. The CDR3 region is CASSPWLAGGVAKNIQYF. CDR3 in DNA: TGTGCCAGCAGCCCGTGGCTAGCGGGAGGGGTAGCCAAAAACATTCAGTACTTC.

This clone has just one count. The J gene is TRBJ1-1, the V gene TRBV19, with no clear D. Germline values: CDR1 LNHDA, CDR2 SQIVND (reference sequence). The CDR3 totals 16 residues. The V and J ends lost 3 bases and 0 bases respectively, with 14 bases between them. The CDR3 reads CASSILAAKMNTEAFF. In DNA, the CDR3 is TGTGCCAGTAGTATTTTAGCAGCCAAGATGAACACTGAAGCTTTCTTT.

This clone came up many times. The chain combines TRBV6-6 with TRBJ1-3, with D possibly being TRBD1 (5 bases). V lost 5 bases and J lost 4, with 18 bases in between. CDR1 is MNHNY and CDR2 is SVGAGI in the germline V gene (reference sequence). This CDR3 has 16 residues. The CDR3 protein is CASSPTGTYPGNTIYF. For the CDR3, the DNA is TGTGCCAGCAGTCCTACTGGGACTTACCCGGGAAACACCATATATTTT.

V gene TRBV5-6 combines with J gene TRBJ1-3; 9 bases fit TRBD1. Germline CDR1 reads SGHDT; CDR2 reads YYEEEE. V lost 4 bases and J lost 6; bases outside the gene matches: 8. The length of the CDR3 is 15 residues. CDR3 sequence reads: CASSPPTGGKNTIYF. The CDR3 DNA follows: TGTGCCAGCAGCCCCCCGACAGGGGGTAAAAACACCATATATTTT.

The rearrangement joins TRBV19 to TRBJ2-7; a possible D gene is TRBD2 (5 bases). V was cut by 3 bases and J by 6 bases, with 15 bases left in between. The CDR3 runs to 14 residues. In germline, CDR1 is LNHDA, CDR2 SQIVND (reference sequence). CDR3 loop: CASSIHREGSEQYF. In nucleotides, the CDR3 is TGTGCCAGTAGTATCCACCGCGAGGGCTCCGAGCAGTACTTC.

This clone was seen a single time. This chain connects TRBV5-1 to TRBJ2-1; D possibly corresponds to TRBD2 (6 bases). The length of the CDR3 is 14 residues. V lost 4 bases to trimming and J lost 5 bases, with 13 bases between them. CDR1 and CDR2 (germline): SGHRS, YFSETQ. The CDR3 sequence is CASSPGDWDNEQFF. The CDR3 DNA reads as TGCGCCAGCAGCCCCGGGGACTGGGACAATGAGCAGTTCTTC.

The chain employs TRBV5-1 and TRBJ2-3; tentative D call: TRBD2 (6 bases). The CDR3 runs to 15 residues. The germline CDR1 and CDR2 sequences are SGHRS and YFSETQ. V shed 4 bases and J shed 0 bases, with 12 bases lying between them. The CDR3 nucleotides read TGCGCCAGCAGCCTCGCGGGGATTAGCACAGATACGCAGTATTTT. Its translation: CASSLAGISTDTQYF.

The CDR3: CASSGRGADTQYF. CDR3 sequence (DNA): TGTGCCAGTAGCGGGAGGGGGGCAGATACGCAGTATTTT. The J gene is TRBJ2-3, the V gene TRBV3-1 (or the pseudogene TRBV3-2), with TRBD2 matching 11 bases. Unmatched junction bases numbered 3, after V lost 9 bases and J lost 4 bases. This CDR3 comprises 13 residues. CDR1 is LGHDT, CDR2 YNNKEL, per germline (reference sequence).

The rearrangement uses TRBV19 and TRBJ2-4; tentative D call: TRBD1 (6 bases). The ends were cut back, 6 bases at V and 2 bases at J, with 11 bases in the middle. Per germline, CDR1 LNHDA and CDR2 SQIVND (reference sequence). This CDR3 spans 14 amino acids. The CDR3 DNA follows: TGTGCCAGTAGAAACAGGGCACCCAAAAACATTCAGTACTTC. Translating it yields CASRNRAPKNIQYF.

This clone was picked up many times. CDR3 residues: CASYGDSQETQYF. CDR3 nucleotide sequence: TGCGCCAGCTACGGGGACTCCCAAGAGACCCAGTACTTC. This chain links TRBV5-1 with TRBJ2-5; possibly TRBD2 for D (6 bases). The germline V gene has CDR1 SGHRS and CDR2 YFSETQ. The V end lost 7 bases, the J end lost 1 base, and 11 bases lay between the germline ends. The CDR3 length is 13 residues.